This T cell receptor beta chain was sequenced during a study of radiotherapy plus CTLA-4 blockade in lung cancer. Sequencing was performed with immunoSEQ multiplex PCR; in TCRdb, only in-frame clones are kept and a portion is missing. This sample carries some 80,000 clones, about 78% of them seen once, and the ten largest clones take 22%. This clone was detected once. CDR1 and CDR2 from the germline V gene are MNHEY and SMNVEV (reference sequence). The CDR3 has 15 amino acids. V dropped 5 bases and J dropped 4; count of bases not matched to a gene: 7. Sequenced here: peripheral blood, sampled from a patient treated with radiotherapy plus ipilimumab. This chain uses TRBV27 with TRBJ1-2, with TRBD1 identical over 10 bases. The TCR originated in a human donor with non-small cell lung cancer whose response to radiotherapy plus ipilimumab could not be evaluated. Some clones in this sample may be carry-over from other donors' samples. CDR3 region: CASSPRDRGFYGYTF. DNA of the CDR3: TGTGCCAGCAGTCCAAGGGACAGGGGATTCTATGGCTACACCTTC.